This T cell receptor (beta chain) was recovered during a study of spatial heterogeneity in lung cancer. The CDR3 is made up of 18 amino acids. Germline-derived CDR1 and CDR2 are GTSNPN and SVGIG (reference sequence). Trimming at V came to 0 bases and at J to 4 bases, leaving 10 bases not matched to a gene. TCRdb reprocessed the 5' RACE reads via MiXCR and lists one record per CDR3 protein. The profile shows under 85,000 distinct CDR3 sequences, under 8.5% of them singletons. The sample's time point: sample taken at primary tumor resection. This clonotype came up many times. The input for sequencing was PBMCs, taken at surgery. The clonotype was recovered from a male donor with early-stage non-small cell lung cancer. The chain couples TRBV30 to TRBJ2-6; TRBD1 agrees at 9 bases. The CDR3 reads CAWSVTRDRVWGANVLTF. CDR3 DNA sequence: TGTGCCTGGAGTGTAACCCGGGACAGGGTGTGGGGGGCCAACGTCCTGACTTTC.